These 6 T cell receptor beta chains were sequenced from one sample in a study of molecular identifiers for immune sequencing clone quantification. Each CDR3 protein is one row after TCRdb ran MiXCR on the PCR reads. The sample records about 640,000 distinct CDR3 sequences, just under 20% being singletons. Sequenced input: naive CD8+ T cells from blood, with Jurkat cell RNA spiked in. Subset specified: FACS-sorted CD8+CD4-CCR7+CD45RA+ naive T cells. The origin of the receptors is a human donor in good health. Some libraries in this study had Jurkat cell RNA spiked in.

With regard to this clonotype: A much bigger clone sits one base away, suggesting this may be a read error. The rearrangement joins TRBV7-9 to TRBJ2-3; D may be TRBD1 (6 bases). Germline-derived CDR1 and CDR2 are SEHNR and FQNEAQ (reference sequence). This CDR3 is 15 amino acids long. The CDR3 nucleotides are TGTGCCAGCAGCCCCGAGGGGGATAGCACAAATACGCAGTATTTT. It is translated as CASSPEGDSTNTQYF.

With respect to this clonotype: A read error may account for a junction end that differs from germline. V is TRBV4-3 and J is TRBJ2-2, with D possibly matching TRBD2 (5 bases). Germline-derived CDR1 and CDR2 are LGHNA and YSLEER. This CDR3 is built from 14 residues. CDR3 loop: CASSQGQNTGELLF. CDR3 in DNA: TGCGCCAGCAGCCAAGGCCAGAACACCGGGGAGCTGCTTTTT.

This clonotype was seen at least ten times. This sequence joins TRBV6-5 and TRBJ2-1; 10 nucleotides align to TRBD1. Germline CDR1 and CDR2: MNHEY and SVGAGI. This CDR3 region has 15 residues. V shed 4 bases, J shed 2 bases, and the junction held 2 bases outside the gene matches. CDR3 sequence reads: CASSLGQGTYNEQFF. The CDR3 region has the DNA TGTGCCAGCAGTTTGGGACAGGGGACCTACAATGAGCAGTTCTTC.

This clonotype was seen just once. It may be a read error: a sequence one base away is much more abundant. This sequence joins TRBV4-3 and TRBJ2-7; 7 bases align to TRBD1. The CDR3 is made up of 16 amino acids. CDR1 and CDR2 from the germline V gene are LGHNA and YSLEER. The CDR3 loop reads CACSPMLTGSVYEQYF. For the CDR3, the DNA is TGCGCCTGCAGCCCCATGTTGACAGGGAGCGTCTACGAGCAGTACTTC.

This clonotype has a count of ten or more. The chain has TRBV4-2 and TRBJ2-1; possibly TRBD1 or TRBD2 for D (5 bases each). The CDR3 extends over 15 amino acids. CDR1 is LGHNA, CDR2 YNFKEQ, per germline. Trimming shortened V by 0 bases and J by 2 bases, and 8 bases separated the two germline ends. CDR3: CASSQDQGPYNEQFF. The CDR3 DNA reads TGTGCCAGCAGCCAAGATCAGGGACCCTACAATGAGCAGTTCTTC.

This clonotype was seen ten or more times. The rearrangement joins TRBV28 to TRBJ2-5; 10 bases agree with TRBD2. V shed 2 bases and J 2 bases; nucleotides not matched to a gene: 11. This CDR3 has 18 amino acids. CDR1 is MDHEN, CDR2 SYDVKM, per germline. CDR3 sequence (DNA): TGTGCCAGCAGTTTAGCACTAGCGGGAATGAAAACACAAGAGACCCAGTACTTC. It codes for CASSLALAGMKTQETQYF.